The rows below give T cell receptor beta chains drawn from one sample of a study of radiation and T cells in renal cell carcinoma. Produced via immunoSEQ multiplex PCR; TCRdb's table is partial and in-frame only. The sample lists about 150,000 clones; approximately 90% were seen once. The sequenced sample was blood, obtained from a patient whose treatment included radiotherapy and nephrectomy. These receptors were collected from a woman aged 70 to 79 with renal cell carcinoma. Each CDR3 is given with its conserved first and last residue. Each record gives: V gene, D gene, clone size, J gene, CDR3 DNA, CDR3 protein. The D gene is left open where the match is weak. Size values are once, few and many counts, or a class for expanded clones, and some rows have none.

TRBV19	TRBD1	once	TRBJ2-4	TGTGCCAGTAGGAACGGACAGGCCGTAGCCAAAAACATTCAGTACTTC	CASRNGQAVAKNIQYF
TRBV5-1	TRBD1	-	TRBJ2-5	TGCGCCAGCAGCTTGGGACAGGGGCGGCAGACCCAGTACTTC	CASSLGQGRQTQYF
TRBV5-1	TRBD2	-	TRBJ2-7	TGCGCCAGCAGCTCCGGGGGGGCCGTTTACGAGCAGTACTTC	CASSSGGAVYEQYF
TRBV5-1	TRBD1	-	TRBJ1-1	TGCGCCAGCAGGGCCGACAGGGGCTACACTGAAGCTTTCTTT	CASRADRGYTEAFF
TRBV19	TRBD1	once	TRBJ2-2	TGTGCCAGTAGGATCCTAACAGGGGCCCCCGGGGAGCTGTTTTTT	CASRILTGAPGELFF
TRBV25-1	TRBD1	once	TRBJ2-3	TGTGCCAGCAGTGACCCGGGGACAGGGAAGGCAGATACGCAGTATTTT	CASSDPGTGKADTQYF
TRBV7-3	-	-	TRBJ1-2	TGTGCCAGCAGCTTAGACGGAAACTATGGCTACACCTTC	CASSLDGNYGYTF
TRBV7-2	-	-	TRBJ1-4	TGTGCCAGCAGCTACACACTATCGGGTGAAAAACTGTTTTTT	CASSYTLSGEKLFF
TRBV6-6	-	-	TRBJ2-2	TGTGCCAGCAGAAGGGACGGCCAAACCGGGGAGCTGTTTTTT	CASRRDGQTGELFF
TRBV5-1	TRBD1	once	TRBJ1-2	TGCGCCAGCAGCTTGGACAGGGGGGATGGCTACACCTTC	CASSLDRGDGYTF
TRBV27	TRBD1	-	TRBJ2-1	TGTGCCAGCAGTTTATGGGCGAATGACAGGGGCCCTCGAAATGAGCAGTTCTTC	CASSLWANDRGPRNEQFF
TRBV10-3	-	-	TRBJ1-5	TGTGCCATCAGTGAGTCGGGAGGGGGAGACAATCAGCCCCAGCATTTT	CAISESGGGDNQPQHF
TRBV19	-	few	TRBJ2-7	TGTGCCAGTAGTTACAGAATCTCCTACGAGCAGTACTTC	CASSYRISYEQYF
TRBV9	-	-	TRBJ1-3	TGTGCCAGCAGCGCCGGGGCCTTTGGAAACACCATATATTTT	CASSAGAFGNTIYF
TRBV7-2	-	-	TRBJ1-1	TGTGCCAGCAGCGAGACTGCTTGGGCAGGGAGAAGAGCTTTCTTT	CASSETAWAGRRAFF
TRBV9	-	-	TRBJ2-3	TGTGCCAGCAGCGTAGAAGGTCCTGATACGCAGTATTTT	CASSVEGPDTQYF
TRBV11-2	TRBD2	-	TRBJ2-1	TGTGCCAGCAGCAAAGACCGGGGGGGCCGCTTTGAGCAGTTCTTC	CASSKDRGGRFEQFF
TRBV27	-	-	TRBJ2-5	TGTGCCAGCGCCAGCCAGTACCAAGAGACCCAGTACTTC	CASASQYQETQYF
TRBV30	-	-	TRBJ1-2	TGTGCCTCAAGTATGAAGGGAGGGGGTAACTATGGCTACACCTTC	CASSMKGGGNYGYTF
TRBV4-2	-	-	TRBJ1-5	TGTGCCAGCAGCCAAGAAGGTGGGGGGCGAAGCAATCAGCCCCAGCATTTT	CASSQEGGGRSNQPQHF
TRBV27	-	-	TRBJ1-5	TGTGCCAGCGGAGGAGTACGTCAGCCCCAGCATTTT	CASGGVRQPQHF
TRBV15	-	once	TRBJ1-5	TGTGCCACCAGCAGAGTGGGGAATGGCAATCAGCCCCAGCATTTT	CATSRVGNGNQPQHF
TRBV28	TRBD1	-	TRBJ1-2	TGTGCCAGCAGTAACTCGGACAGGGGGGACTATGGCTACACCTTC	CASSNSDRGDYGYTF
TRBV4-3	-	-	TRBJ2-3	TGCGCCAGCAGCCAAGATCGTGCGGGGGCCCGCACAGATACGCAGTATTTT	CASSQDRAGARTDTQYF
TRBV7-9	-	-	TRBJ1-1	TGTGCCAGCAGCCTAACACAGGGTTCTGAAGCTTTCTTT	CASSLTQGSEAFF
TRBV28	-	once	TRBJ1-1	TGTGCCAGCAGTTTTACCGGGACGCAAGTAACCATGAACACTGAAGCTTTCTTT	CASSFTGTQVTMNTEAFF
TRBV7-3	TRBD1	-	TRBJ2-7	TGTGCCAGCGGACAGGGCTACGAGCAGTACTTC	CASGQGYEQYF